This T cell receptor (beta chain) derives from a study of CD8+ T cells in alopecia areata. The wider study: Oral tofacitinib, 5 to 10 mg twice daily, was given in an open-label trial. It was 6 to 18 months of tofacitinib, and then there were 6 months off drug. Study results and caveats: Normal-skin resident alphabeta T cells also appear among scalp sample sequences.

This clone was counted between two and nine times. As yet, its antigen is unknown. TCR sequencing used cDNA made by reverse transcription of extracted RNA. Sequencing used immunoSEQ multiplex PCR; TCRdb keeps in-frame clones, though not all of them. The sample yields tens of thousands of clones, roughly half seen once. Trimming stripped 7 bases from V and 4 bases from J, with 10 bases between. The germline V gene encodes CDR1 SNHLY and CDR2 FYNNEI. This CDR3 has 12 amino acids. Specimens obtained from alopecia areata patients comprised lesional scalp punch biopsies and peripheral blood. This TCR derives from a human donor with alopecia areata. Sequenced here: CD8+ T cells sorted from blood, sampled at week 0. This chain joins TRBV2 and TRBJ1-1; D possibly corresponds to TRBD1 (5 bases). This CDR3 reads CASKAGGTEAFF. CDR3 coding DNA: TGTGCCAGCAAGGCGGGGGGCACTGAAGCTTTCTTT. The entire variable domain, with the rest obtained from reference TRBV2 and TRBJ1-1, is as follows: EPEVTQTPSHQVTQMGQEVILRCVPISNHLYFYWYRQILGQKVEFLVSFYNNEISEKSEIFDDQFSVERPDGSNFTLKIRSTKLEDSAMYFCASKAGGTEAFFGQGTRLTVV.